The rows below give T cell receptor beta chains drawn from one sample of a study of blood T cells in healthy people across ages. TCRdb passed the 5' RACE reads through MiXCR, listing each CDR3 protein once. The sample lists more than 1.4 million distinct CDR3 sequences, roughly 45% occurring once. Sequencing was performed on blood. These receptors were obtained from a woman aged 18 to 35 in good health. Both conserved end residues are part of each CDR3. D genes are given only for firm matches. Size values are once, few and many counts, or a class for expanded clones, and some rows have none.

v_gene,d_gene,j_gene,abundance,len,CDR3nt,CDR3aa
TRBV5-5,-,TRBJ2-7,-,15,TGTGCCAGCAGCTTTACGTCAAGTTACGGCTACGAGCAGTACTTC,CASSFTSSYGYEQYF
TRBV6-2/TRBV6-3,TRBD1,TRBJ1-5,-,15,TGTGCCAGCAGAGGAGGCAGGGGGATAGATCAGCCCCAGCATTTT,CASRGGRGIDQPQHF
TRBV15,TRBD1,TRBJ1-4,-,14,TGTGCCACCAGCAACCGACAGGGAGAGGAAAAACTGTTTTTT,CATSNRQGEEKLFF
TRBV27,-,TRBJ1-4,-,13,TGTGCCAGCAGTTTAACCGGGTTTGAAAAACTGTTTTTT,CASSLTGFEKLFF
TRBV6-5,-,TRBJ2-3,-,15,TGTGCCAGCAGTTACTCGCGGGATAGCACAGATACGCAGTATTTT,CASSYSRDSTDTQYF
TRBV20-1,-,TRBJ2-3,-,13,TGCAGTGCCGGATCCAGGAGCACAGATACGCAGTATTTT,CSAGSRSTDTQYF
TRBV11-2,-,TRBJ1-6,-,14,TGTGCCAGCGCCACAGAAGTATATAATTCACCCCTCCACTTT,CASATEVYNSPLHF
TRBV12-3/TRBV12-4,-,TRBJ1-1,-,13,TGTGCCAGCAGTTTGGGTGTCCGGACTGAAGCTTTCTTT,CASSLGVRTEAFF
TRBV6-5,TRBD1,TRBJ1-4,few,16,TGTGCCAGCAGTTATGTAGACAGGGCGAGAGGTGAAAAACTGTTTTTT,CASSYVDRARGEKLFF
TRBV20-1,-,TRBJ1-2,-,12,TGCAGTGCCGAACCGTCGGGGCGCGGCTACACCTTC,CSAEPSGRGYTF
TRBV10-3,-,TRBJ2-5,few,13,TGTGCCATCGCCGCAGGGGAACAAGAGACCCAGTACTTC,CAIAAGEQETQYF
TRBV24-1,TRBD2,TRBJ2-3,-,18,TGTGCCACCAGTGCCGCGGGGGGAGTAGCGGGAGCCACAGATACGCAGTATTTT,CATSAAGGVAGATDTQYF
TRBV12-3/TRBV12-4,-,TRBJ2-5,few,16,TGTGCCAGCAGTTTTCAGGGGAGGAGATACCAAGAGACCCAGTACTTC,CASSFQGRRYQETQYF
TRBV20-1,TRBD2,TRBJ2-1,-,16,TGCAGTGCTAGCCTAGCGGGATCATCGGTTGGGAATGAGCAGTTCTTC,CSASLAGSSVGNEQFF
TRBV6-1,-,TRBJ2-1,-,15,TGTGCCAGCAGTACCCGGACTATGCCGGCAGATGAGCAGTTCTTC,CASSTRTMPADEQFF
TRBV19,TRBD1,TRBJ2-7,-,15,TGTGCCAGTAGCATACCGGGACAGAGCCGATACGAGCAGTACTTC,CASSIPGQSRYEQYF
TRBV7-9,-,TRBJ2-3,-,18,TGTGCCAGCAGCCCAGGTTCGAGCGGAGAACCTCGCACAGATACGCAGTATTTT,CASSPGSSGEPRTDTQYF
TRBV28,-,TRBJ1-5,-,19,TGTGCCAGCAGTCCGCCGGGCAGCAACATTCCAGGTAGCAATCAGCCCCAGCATTTT,CASSPPGSNIPGSNQPQHF
TRBV29-1,-,TRBJ2-7,many,13,TGCAGCGTTGTGCTACAGGCCCCCTACGAGCAGTACTTC,CSVVLQAPYEQYF
TRBV7-2,TRBD2,TRBJ2-7,-,16,TGTGCCAGCAGCCTGGGACTAGCGGGCCCACTCTACGAGCAGTACTTC,CASSLGLAGPLYEQYF
TRBV4-1,-,TRBJ2-3,-,17,TGCGCCAGCAGCCAAGACCCGGGGGCGGGAAGCACAGATACGCAGTATTTT,CASSQDPGAGSTDTQYF
TRBV9,-,TRBJ2-2,-,16,TGTGCCAGCAGCGACGGGCCAGGGAGTTTCACCGGGGAGCTGTTTTTT,CASSDGPGSFTGELFF
TRBV12-3/TRBV12-4,TRBD2,TRBJ2-5,-,15,TGTGCCAGCAGTCCGACTAGCGGGCGCATCAATGAGCAGTACTTC,CASSPTSGRINEQYF
TRBV7-9,-,TRBJ2-3,-,14,TGTGCCAGCAGCTCACAGGGCCTAGCGGTTACGCAGTATTTT,CASSSQGLAVTQYF
TRBV11-1,TRBD1,TRBJ2-1,-,16,TGTGCCAGCAGCTCCCCGGGACAGGGGAATACAAATGAGCAGTTCTTC,CASSSPGQGNTNEQFF
TRBV5-6,-,TRBJ1-4,-,14,TGTGCCAGCAGCCCGCCGTTGATGGAGGAAAAACTGTTTTTT,CASSPPLMEEKLFF
TRBV5-1,TRBD1,TRBJ2-7,few,15,TGCGCCAGCAGCTTGGGACAGGGAAGTATGTCCGAGCAGTACTTC,CASSLGQGSMSEQYF
TRBV13,TRBD2,TRBJ2-5,-,18,TGTGCCAGCAGCTGGAGGACTAGCGGGCGTTCGTTTCAAGAGACCCAGTACTTC,CASSWRTSGRSFQETQYF